Here is one TCR beta chain with its context. This entry comes from a study of shared clonotypes between healthy human individuals. Germline CDR1 MNHNY, CDR2 SVGAGI (reference sequence). The CDR3 is 12 residues long. Trimming took off 5 bases at V and 7 bases at J, with 9 bases between the two ends. TCRdb's table, derived via immunoSEQ multiplex PCR, lists solely in-frame clones and lacks some. The sample shows roughly 2.4 million clones, roughly 95% of them seen only once. Sample: naive CD4+ T cells sorted from blood. This sample's subset: CD45RA+ positively selected. The chain carries TRBV6-6 and TRBJ1-5; possibly TRBD1 for D (5 bases). The receptor's source is a man aged 18 to 35 in good health. The CDR3 region has the DNA TGTGCCAGCAGTCTTGGGGGACAGCCCCAGCATTTT. Translating it yields CASSLGGQPQHF.